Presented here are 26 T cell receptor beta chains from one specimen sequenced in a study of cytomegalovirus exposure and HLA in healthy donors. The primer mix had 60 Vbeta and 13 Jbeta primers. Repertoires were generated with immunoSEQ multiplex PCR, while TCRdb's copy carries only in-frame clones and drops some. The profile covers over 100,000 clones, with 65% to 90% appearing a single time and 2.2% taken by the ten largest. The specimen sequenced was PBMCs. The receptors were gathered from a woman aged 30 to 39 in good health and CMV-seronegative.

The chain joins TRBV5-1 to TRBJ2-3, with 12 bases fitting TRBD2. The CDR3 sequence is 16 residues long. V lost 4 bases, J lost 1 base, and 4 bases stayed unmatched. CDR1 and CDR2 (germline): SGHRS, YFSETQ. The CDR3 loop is CASSPSGRAGTDTQYF. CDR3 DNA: TGCGCCAGCAGCCCTAGCGGGAGGGCTGGCACAGATACGCAGTATTTT.

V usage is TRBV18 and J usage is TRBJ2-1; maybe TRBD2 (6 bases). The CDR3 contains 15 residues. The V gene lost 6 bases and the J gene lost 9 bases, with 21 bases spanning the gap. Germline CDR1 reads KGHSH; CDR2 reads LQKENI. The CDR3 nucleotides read TGTGCCAGCTCCCTTTTCCGGGAGAGTCCTAGTGAGCAGTTCTTC. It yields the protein CASSLFRESPSEQFF.

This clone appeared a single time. This CDR3 reads CASKSSGSIADTQYF. Written as DNA, the CDR3 is TGTGCCAGCAAATCTAGCGGGAGTATCGCAGATACGCAGTATTTT. V gene TRBV7-9 combines with J gene TRBJ2-3; 10 bases map to TRBD2. V lost 7 bases, J lost 4 bases, and 8 bases stayed unmatched. CDR1 SEHNR and CDR2 FQNEAQ come from the germline V gene (reference sequence). The CDR3 length is 15 residues.

The chain's CDR3 is CASSGTGANVLTF. The CDR3 DNA reads TGTGCCAGCAGCGGTACTGGGGCCAACGTCCTGACTTTC. The J gene is TRBJ2-6, the V gene TRBV6-5, with D uncertain. Germline V CDR1 and CDR2: MNHEY, SVGAGI. The CDR3 sequence is 13 residues long. Trimming removed 6 bases from V and 2 bases from J, with 5 bases in between.

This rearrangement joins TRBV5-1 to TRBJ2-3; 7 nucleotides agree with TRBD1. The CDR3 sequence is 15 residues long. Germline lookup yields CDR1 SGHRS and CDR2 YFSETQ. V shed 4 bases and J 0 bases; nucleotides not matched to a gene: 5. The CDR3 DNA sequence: TGCGCCAGCAGCCTGGGACAGACGAGCACAGATACGCAGTATTTT. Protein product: CASSLGQTSTDTQYF.

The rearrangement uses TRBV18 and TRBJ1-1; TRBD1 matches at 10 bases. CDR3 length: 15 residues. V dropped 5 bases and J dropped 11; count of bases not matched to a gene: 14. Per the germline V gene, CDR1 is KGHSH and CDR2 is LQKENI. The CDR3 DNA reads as TGTGCCAGCTCATCAAGATTAACCGGGACAGGGGACGCTTTCTTT. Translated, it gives CASSSRLTGTGDAFF.

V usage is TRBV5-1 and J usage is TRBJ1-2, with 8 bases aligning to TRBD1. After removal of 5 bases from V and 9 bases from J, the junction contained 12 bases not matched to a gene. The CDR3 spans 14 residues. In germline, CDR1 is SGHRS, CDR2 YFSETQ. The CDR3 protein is CASRKQGGSPSYTF. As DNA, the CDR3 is TGCGCCAGCAGAAAACAGGGGGGCAGTCCGAGCTACACCTTC.

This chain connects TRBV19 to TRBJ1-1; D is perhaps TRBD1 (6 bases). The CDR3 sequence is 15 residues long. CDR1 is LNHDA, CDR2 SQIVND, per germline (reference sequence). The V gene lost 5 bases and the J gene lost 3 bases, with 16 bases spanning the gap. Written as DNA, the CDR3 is TGTGCCAGTAGTTATGGTAGGGGGAAGGACACTGAAGCTTTCTTT. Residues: CASSYGRGKDTEAFF.

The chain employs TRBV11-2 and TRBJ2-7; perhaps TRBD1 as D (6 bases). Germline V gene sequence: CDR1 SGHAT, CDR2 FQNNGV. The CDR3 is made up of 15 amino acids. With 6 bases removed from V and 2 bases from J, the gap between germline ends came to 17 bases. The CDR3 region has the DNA TGTGCCAGCAGTCCAACAGGGAACCCAACCTACGAGCAGTACTTC. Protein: CASSPTGNPTYEQYF.

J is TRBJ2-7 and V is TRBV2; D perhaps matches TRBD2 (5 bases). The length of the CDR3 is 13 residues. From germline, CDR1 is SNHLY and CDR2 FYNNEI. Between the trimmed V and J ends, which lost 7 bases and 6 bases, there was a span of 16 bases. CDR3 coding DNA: TGTGCCAGCAACTTCGAGGGCTTCTCCGAGCAGTACTTC. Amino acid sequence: CASNFEGFSEQYF.

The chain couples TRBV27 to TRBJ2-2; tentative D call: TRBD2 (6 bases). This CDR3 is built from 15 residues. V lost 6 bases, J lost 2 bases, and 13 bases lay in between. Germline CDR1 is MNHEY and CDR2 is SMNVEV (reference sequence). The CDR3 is CASSPGLYNTGELFF. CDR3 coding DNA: TGTGCCAGCAGCCCAGGACTATATAACACCGGGGAGCTGTTTTTT.

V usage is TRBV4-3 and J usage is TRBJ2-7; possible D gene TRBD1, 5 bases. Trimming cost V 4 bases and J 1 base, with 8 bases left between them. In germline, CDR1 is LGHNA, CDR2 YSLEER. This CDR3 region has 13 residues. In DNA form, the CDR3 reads TGCGCCAGCAGCCCCAGGGCGTCCTACGAGCAGTACTTC. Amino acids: CASSPRASYEQYF.

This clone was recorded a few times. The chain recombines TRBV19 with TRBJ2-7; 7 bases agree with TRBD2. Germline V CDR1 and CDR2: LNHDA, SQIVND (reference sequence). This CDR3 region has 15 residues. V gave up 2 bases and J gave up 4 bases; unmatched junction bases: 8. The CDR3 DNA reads TGTGCCAGTAGTATACAGGCGGGAGAAGGTTACGAGCAGTACTTC. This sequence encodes CASSIQAGEGYEQYF.

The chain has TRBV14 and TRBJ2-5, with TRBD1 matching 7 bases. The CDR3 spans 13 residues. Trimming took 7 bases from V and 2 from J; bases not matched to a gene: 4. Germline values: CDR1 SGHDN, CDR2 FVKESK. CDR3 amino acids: CASKRGLQETQYF. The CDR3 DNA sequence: TGTGCCAGCAAAAGGGGGCTGCAAGAGACCCAGTACTTC.

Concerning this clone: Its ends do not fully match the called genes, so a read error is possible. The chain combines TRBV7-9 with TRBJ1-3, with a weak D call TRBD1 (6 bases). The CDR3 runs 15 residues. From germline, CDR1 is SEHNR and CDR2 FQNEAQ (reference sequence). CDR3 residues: CASSLAGDSGNTIYF. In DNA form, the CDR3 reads TGTGCCAGCAGCCTAGCAGGGGACTCTGGAAACACCATATATTTT. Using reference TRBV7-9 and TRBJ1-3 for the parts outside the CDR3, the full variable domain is DTGVSQNPRHKITKRGQNVTFRCDPISEHNRLYWYRQTLGQGPEFLTYFQNEAQLEKSRLLSDRFSAERPKGSFSTLEIQRTEQGDSAMYLCASSLAGDSGNTIYFGEGSWLTVV.

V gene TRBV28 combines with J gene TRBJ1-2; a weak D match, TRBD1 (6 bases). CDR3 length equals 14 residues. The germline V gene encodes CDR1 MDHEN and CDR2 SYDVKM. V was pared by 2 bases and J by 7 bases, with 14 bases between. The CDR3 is CASSLAGGRVGYTF. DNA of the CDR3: TGTGCCAGCAGTTTAGCGGGGGGGCGCGTTGGCTACACCTTC.

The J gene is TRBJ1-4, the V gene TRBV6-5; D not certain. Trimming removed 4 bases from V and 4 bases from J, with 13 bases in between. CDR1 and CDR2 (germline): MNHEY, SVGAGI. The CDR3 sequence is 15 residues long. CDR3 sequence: CASSSAPELNEKLFF. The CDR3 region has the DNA TGTGCCAGCAGTTCTGCTCCCGAACTTAATGAAAAACTGTTTTTT.

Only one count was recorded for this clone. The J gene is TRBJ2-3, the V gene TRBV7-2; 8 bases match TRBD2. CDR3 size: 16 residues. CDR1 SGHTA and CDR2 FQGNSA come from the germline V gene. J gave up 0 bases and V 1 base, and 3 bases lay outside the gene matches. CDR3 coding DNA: TGTGCCAGCAGCTTAGAAGCGGGAGCTAGCACAGATACGCAGTATTTT. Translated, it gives CASSLEAGASTDTQYF.

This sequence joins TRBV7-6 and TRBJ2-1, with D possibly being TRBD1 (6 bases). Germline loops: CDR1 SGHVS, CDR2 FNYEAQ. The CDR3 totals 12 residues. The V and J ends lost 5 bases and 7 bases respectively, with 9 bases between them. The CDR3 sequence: CASSGQGNEQFF. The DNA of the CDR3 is TGTGCCAGCAGCGGCCAGGGGAATGAGCAGTTCTTC.

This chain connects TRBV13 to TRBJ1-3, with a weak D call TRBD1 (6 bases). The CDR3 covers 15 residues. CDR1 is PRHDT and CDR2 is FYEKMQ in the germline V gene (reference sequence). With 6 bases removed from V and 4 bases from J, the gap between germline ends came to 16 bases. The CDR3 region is CASSTRDTGGNTIYF. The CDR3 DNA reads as TGTGCCAGCAGTACCCGGGACACTGGAGGAAACACCATATATTTT.

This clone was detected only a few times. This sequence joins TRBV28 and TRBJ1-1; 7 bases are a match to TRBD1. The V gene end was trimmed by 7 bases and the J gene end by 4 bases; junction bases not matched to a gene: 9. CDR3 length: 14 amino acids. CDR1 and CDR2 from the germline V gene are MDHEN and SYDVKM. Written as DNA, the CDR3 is TGTGCCAGCACCAACTCCGCAGGGGGCACTGAAGCTTTCTTT. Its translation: CASTNSAGGTEAFF.

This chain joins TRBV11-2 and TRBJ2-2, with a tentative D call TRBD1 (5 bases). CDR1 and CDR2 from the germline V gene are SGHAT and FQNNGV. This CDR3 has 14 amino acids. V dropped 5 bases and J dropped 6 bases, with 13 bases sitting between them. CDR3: CASSPTRVAGELFF. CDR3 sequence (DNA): TGTGCCAGCAGCCCGACCAGGGTGGCCGGGGAGCTGTTTTTT.

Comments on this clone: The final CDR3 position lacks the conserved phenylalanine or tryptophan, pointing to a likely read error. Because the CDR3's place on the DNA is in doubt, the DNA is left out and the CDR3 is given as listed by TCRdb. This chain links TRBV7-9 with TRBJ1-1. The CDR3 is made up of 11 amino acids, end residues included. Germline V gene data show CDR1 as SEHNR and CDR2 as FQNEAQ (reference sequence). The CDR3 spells CASSLLTPYFY.

The CDR3 is CASSFSGLDKETQYF. In DNA, the CDR3 is TGTGCCAGCAGCTTCTCAGGACTAGACAAAGAGACCCAGTACTTC. The chain recombines TRBV7-2 with TRBJ2-5; the match to TRBD2 covers 7 bases. Germline V gives CDR1 SGHTA, CDR2 FQGNSA. Trimming at V came to 3 bases and at J to 3 bases, leaving 7 bases not matched to a gene. The CDR3 covers 15 residues.

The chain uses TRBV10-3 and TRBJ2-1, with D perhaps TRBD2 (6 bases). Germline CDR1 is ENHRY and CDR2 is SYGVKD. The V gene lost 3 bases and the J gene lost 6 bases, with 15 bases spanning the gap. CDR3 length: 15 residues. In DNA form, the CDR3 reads TGTGCCATCAGTGATCGAAGTCTAGCGACCAATGAGCAGTTCTTC. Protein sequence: CAISDRSLATNEQFF.

CDR3 in amino acids: CASSYPPTSPLHF. The CDR3 region has the DNA TGTGCCAGCAGCTATCCCCCTACTTCACCCCTCCACTTT. This sequence joins TRBV5-8 and TRBJ1-6; D remains ambiguous. The CDR3 is 13 amino acids. V was shortened by 3 bases and J by 9 bases, with 10 bases between the two germline ends. CDR1 and CDR2 from the germline V gene are SGHTS and YDEGEE. Full variable domain (remainder filled in from reference TRBV5-8 and TRBJ1-6): EAGVTQSPTHLIKTRGQQATLRCSPISGHTSVYWYQQALGLGLQFLLWYDEGEERNRGNFPPRFSGRQFPNYSSELNVNALELEDSALYLCASSYPPTSPLHFGNGTRLTVT.